This T cell receptor beta chain originates from a study of post-analysis software for immune sequencing data (dated by TCRdb to between 2015 and 2017). Describing the broader study: Recorded disease courses included relapsing-remitting, secondary progressive and progressive-relapsing multiple sclerosis, with some patients lacking subtype annotation. A subset of samples was prepared in parallel using single-end sample barcoding, then pooled and co-amplified after Illumina adapter ligation. The patient repertoires were compared against approximately twelve previously published healthy control repertoires obtained from donors aged about 6 to 28 years.

TCR beta repertoires were profiled from peripheral blood of approximately 13 young patients with multiple sclerosis to demonstrate the VDJtools post-analysis software. Multiple sclerosis patients were children and adolescents aged about 6 to 17 years. Libraries were made using PCR. Sequenced using an Illumina HiSeq 2500. To reduce PCR and sequencing biases, unique molecular identifiers were incorporated into the TCR beta cDNA libraries. Some 500,000 cDNA molecules were obtained per 1 to 10 million input T cells, so each molecule approximated one T cell. The patient libraries were prepared and sequenced using the same protocol as the earlier healthy control dataset. Samples belonging to the same batch were prepared together, multiplexed and sequenced on a shared HiSeq lane. For the original study's pipeline: Raw barcoded reads were processed with MIGEC, and single-read molecular identifier groups were discarded before consensus assembly and CDR3 extraction. Clonotype tables were post-analysed with VDJtools, and diversity was normalized by down-sampling all datasets to the smallest sample size. In repertoire overlap clustering, CDR3 amino acid sequences, but not nucleotide sequences, were matched to correct batch-related cross-sample contamination. TCRdb ran its own pipeline on the public reads, namely fastp trimming at Q25 and MiXCR clone calling, and kept in-frame beta chains. Each CDR3 protein gets just one entry, which takes the most common genes and DNA from the rows behind it. V and J calls and clone size were set by TCRdb, not the authors. This sample holds 250,000 to 300,000 distinct CDR3 sequences; about 38% were observed only once. The ten largest make up roughly 4.8% of the sample.

This clonotype was recorded only once. Its antigen specificity is not known. Base qualities are not provided; no much larger clone lies one nucleotide away. One read provides weak support. What the research found in general, with its limitations: The control group was slightly older than the multiple sclerosis patient group. Compared with controls, multiple sclerosis patients had significantly lower normalized Chao1 diversity, a finding suggesting substantial peripheral T-cell clonal expansion. Direct clustering with F measure showed strong co-clustering of samples prepared in the same batch, prompting a batch-effect correction. Significantly higher frequencies in patients than in controls were found for about 5 TRBV segments, including TRBV5-6, TRBV5-1 and TRBV20-1.

V loses 10 bases, J loses 1 base, and the germline ends lie 13 bases apart. Per the germline V gene (reference sequence), SGHAT is the CDR1 and FQDESV is the CDR2. The CDR3, cysteine through phenylalanine, is 13 amino acids long. Just the 39-base CDR3 DNA is kept, in frame starting at base 1. The chain is made from TRBV11-1 and TRBJ1-1; a tentative D call is TRBD1 (6 bases match). This clonotype originated in a girl aged 5-17 years with multiple sclerosis. Sequenced sample: blood. For the CDR3, the sequence is CATRGAPNTEAFF. The bases are TGTGCCACAAGGGGGGCCCCGAACACTGAAGCTTTCTTT. The CDR3, completed at both ends by the reference TRBV11-1 and TRBJ1-1 genes, gives the full variable domain EAEVAQSPRYKITEKSQAVAFWCDPISGHATLYWYRQILGQGPELLVQFQDESVVDDSQLPKDRFSAERLKGVDSTLKIQPAELGDSAMYLCATRGAPNTEAFFGQGTRLTVV.